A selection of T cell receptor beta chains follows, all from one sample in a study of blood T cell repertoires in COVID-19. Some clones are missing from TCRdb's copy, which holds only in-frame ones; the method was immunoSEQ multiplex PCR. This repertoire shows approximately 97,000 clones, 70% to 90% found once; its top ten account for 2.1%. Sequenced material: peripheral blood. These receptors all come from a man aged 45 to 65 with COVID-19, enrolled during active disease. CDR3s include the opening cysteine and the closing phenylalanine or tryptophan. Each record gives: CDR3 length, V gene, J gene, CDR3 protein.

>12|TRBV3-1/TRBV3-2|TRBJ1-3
CASSQEADTIYF
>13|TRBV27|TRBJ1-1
CASGGRVNTEAFF
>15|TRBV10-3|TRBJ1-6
CAISETGPNNSPLHF
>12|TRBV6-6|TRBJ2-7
CASSRTGYEQYF
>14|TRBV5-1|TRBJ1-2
CASSFRQGGDGYTF
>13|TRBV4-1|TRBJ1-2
CASSRGTGEGYTF
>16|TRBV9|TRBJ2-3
CASSVGAGDSTDTQYF
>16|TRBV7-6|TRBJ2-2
CASRSGTSENTGELFF
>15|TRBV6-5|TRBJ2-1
CASRRGTGPYNEQFF
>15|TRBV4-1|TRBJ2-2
CASSQGQQGTGELFF
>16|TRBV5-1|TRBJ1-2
CASSQEGQGGSYGYTF
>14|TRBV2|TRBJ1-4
CASSQSGPNEKLFF
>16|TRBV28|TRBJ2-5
CASSPPRYRGRETQYF
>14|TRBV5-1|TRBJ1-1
CASSFSGMNTEAFF
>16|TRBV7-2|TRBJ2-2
CASSLAAGRNTGELFF